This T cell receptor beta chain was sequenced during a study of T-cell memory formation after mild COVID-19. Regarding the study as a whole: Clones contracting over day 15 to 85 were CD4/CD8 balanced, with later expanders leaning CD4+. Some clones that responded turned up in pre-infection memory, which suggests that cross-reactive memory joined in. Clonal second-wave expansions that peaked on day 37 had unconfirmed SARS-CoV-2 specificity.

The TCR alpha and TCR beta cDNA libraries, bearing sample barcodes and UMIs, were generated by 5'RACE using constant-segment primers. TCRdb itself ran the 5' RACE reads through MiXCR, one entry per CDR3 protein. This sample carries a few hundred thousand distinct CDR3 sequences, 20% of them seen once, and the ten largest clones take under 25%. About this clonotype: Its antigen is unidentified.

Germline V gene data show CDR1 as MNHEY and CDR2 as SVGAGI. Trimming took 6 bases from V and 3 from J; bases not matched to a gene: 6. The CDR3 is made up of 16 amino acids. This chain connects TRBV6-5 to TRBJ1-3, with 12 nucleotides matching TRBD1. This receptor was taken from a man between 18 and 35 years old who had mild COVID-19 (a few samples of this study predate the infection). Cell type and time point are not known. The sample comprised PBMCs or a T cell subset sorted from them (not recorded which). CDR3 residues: CASRKGDRGLGNTIYF. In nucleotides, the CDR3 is TGTGCCAGCAGAAAAGGGGACAGGGGGCTTGGAAACACCATATATTTT.